This TCR beta chain was sequenced in a study of graft-versus-host responses after intestinal transplantation. The CDR3 is 15 amino acids. The junction had 8 bases not matched to a gene; V was cut back by 6 bases and J by 3 bases. CDR1 SGHAT and CDR2 FQNNGV come from the germline V gene. The repertoire was sequenced with immunoSEQ multiplex PCR; TCRdb's copy has only in-frame clones and lacks some. The sample carries over 120,000 clones, 80% to 95% recorded once. As for this clone: Its antigen remains unidentified.

V gene TRBV11-2 combines with J gene TRBJ2-7; TRBD1 aligns across 10 bases. This sample comprised unstimulated CD4+ T cells sorted from spleen or lymph node cells, obtained before intestinal transplant. This TCR was sampled from a human donor who received an intestinal transplant. The CDR3 DNA is TGTGCCAGCAGTTCCGACAGGGGGCAATACTACGAGCAGTACTTC. Encoded protein: CASSSDRGQYYEQYF.